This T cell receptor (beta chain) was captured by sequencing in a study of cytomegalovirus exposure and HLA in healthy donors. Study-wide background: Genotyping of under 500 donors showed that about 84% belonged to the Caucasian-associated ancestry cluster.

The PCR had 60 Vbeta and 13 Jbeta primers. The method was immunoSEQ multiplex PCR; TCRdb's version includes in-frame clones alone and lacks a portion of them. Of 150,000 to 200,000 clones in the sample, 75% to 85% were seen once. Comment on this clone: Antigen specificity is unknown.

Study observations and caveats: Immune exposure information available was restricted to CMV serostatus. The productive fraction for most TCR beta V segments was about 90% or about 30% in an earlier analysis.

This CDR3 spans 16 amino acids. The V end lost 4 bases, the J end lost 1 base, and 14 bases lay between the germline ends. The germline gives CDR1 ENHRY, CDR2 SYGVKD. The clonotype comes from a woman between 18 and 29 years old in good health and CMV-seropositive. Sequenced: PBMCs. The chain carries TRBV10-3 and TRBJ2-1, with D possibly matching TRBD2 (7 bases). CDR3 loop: CAISGAGALSYNEQFF. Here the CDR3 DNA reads TGTGCCATCAGTGGGGCGGGGGCGCTTTCCTACAATGAGCAGTTCTTC.